This T cell receptor beta chain was sequenced in a study of shared clonotypes between healthy human individuals. At the level of the study: Participating donors consisted of a couple of women and a few men aged 18 to 49. Plates per donor: three CD4 naive, three CD4 memory, two CD8 naive, one CD8 memory.

Sequenced by immunoSEQ multiplex PCR; TCRdb stores in-frame clones only, minus some. The table lists about 2.1 million clones, about 92% of them singletons, with 1.5% to 2% in the top ten. Naive CD8 cells lacked CD45RO and underwent positive selection for CCR7, leaving out terminally differentiated effector memory CD45RA+ cells. Participating donors were healthy, HIV-negative adults free of recent acute infections or vaccinations. Only Caucasian adults living in Nashville, Tennessee served as donors. The V and J ends lost 4 bases and 4 bases respectively, with 16 bases between them. The CDR3 has 15 amino acids. Germline CDR1 is LNHDA and CDR2 is SQIVND (reference sequence).

Sequenced sample: naive CD8+ T cells from PBMCs. This sequence joins TRBV19 and TRBJ1-1; possible D gene TRBD1, 5 bases. This receptor was obtained from a man aged 18 to 29 in good health. Some clones in this sample may be carry-over from other donors' samples. The CDR3 nucleotides read TGTGCCAGTAGTACCTTCGGGCTCGGGGGCACTGAAGCTTTCTTT. This encodes CASSTFGLGGTEAFF.